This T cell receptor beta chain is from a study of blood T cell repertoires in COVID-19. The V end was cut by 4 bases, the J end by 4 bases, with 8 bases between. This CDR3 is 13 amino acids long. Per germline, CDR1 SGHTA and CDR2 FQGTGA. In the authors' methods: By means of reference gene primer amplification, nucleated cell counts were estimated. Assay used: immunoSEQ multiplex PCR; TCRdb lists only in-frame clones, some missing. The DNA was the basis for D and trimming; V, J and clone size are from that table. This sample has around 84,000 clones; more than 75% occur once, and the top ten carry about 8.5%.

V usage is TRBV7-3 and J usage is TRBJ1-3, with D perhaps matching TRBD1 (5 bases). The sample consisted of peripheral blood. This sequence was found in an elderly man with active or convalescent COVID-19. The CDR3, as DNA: TGTGCCAGCAGCTCCTCAGGGGGAAACACCATATATTTT. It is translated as CASSSSGGNTIYF.